This T cell receptor beta chain appears in the sequencing data of a study of shared clonotypes between healthy human individuals. Study-level findings and limits: Estimated richness values were generally larger in naive subsets than in memory subsets. Generation of non-shared clonotypes was less probable than generation of clonotypes shared by all four donors. Among four donors, roughly 5.5% of naive CD4 clonotypes were found in common. An expected dependence of interdonor clonotype sharing on sequencing depth was noted.

Concerning this clone itself: Its antigen is still unknown.

Assay: immunoSEQ multiplex PCR; the TCRdb copy retains only in-frame clones and omits some. This sample carries 2 million to 2.5 million clones, approximately 90% of them seen once, and the ten largest clones take 0.3% to 0.4%. Trimming removed 2 bases at V and 4 bases at J, with 14 bases between. The CDR3 is 15 amino acids. The germline gives CDR1 LGHNA, CDR2 YSLEER. The genes are TRBV4-3 and TRBJ1-2, with D tentatively TRBD1 (5 bases). Sequencing input: naive CD4+ T cells from PBMCs. Stated subset: CD45RA+ positively selected. The source of this sequence is a man aged 18 to 29 in good health. Some clones in this sample may be carry-over from other donors' samples. The CDR3 loop reads CASSQFLSGLYGYTF. The CDR3 DNA follows: TGCGCCAGCAGCCAATTTCTGTCGGGGCTCTATGGCTACACCTTC.